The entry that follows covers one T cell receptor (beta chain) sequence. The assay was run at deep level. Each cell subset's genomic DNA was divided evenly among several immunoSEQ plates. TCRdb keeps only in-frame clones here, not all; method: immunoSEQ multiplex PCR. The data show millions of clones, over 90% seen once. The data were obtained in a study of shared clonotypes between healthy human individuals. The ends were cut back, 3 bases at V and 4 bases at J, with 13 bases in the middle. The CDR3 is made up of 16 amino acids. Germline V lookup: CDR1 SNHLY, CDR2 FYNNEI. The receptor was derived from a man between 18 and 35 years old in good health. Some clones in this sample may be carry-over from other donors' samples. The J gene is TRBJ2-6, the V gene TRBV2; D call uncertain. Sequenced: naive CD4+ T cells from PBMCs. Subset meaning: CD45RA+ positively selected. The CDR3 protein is CASSEGMTAGANVLTF. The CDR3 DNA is TGTGCCAGCAGTGAGGGAATGACGGCCGGGGCCAACGTCCTGACTTTC.